The present T cell receptor (beta chain) was sequenced within a study of post-analysis software for immune sequencing data. Study-wide results and caveats: TRBV5-6, TRBV5-1 and TRBV20-1 were among 4 or 5 TRBV segments more frequent in patients than controls. Versus controls, multiple sclerosis patients showed significantly lower diversity (normalized Chao1). Clustering by F measure revealed strong co-clustering among samples prepared together in one batch.

TCR beta libraries were prepared from cDNA with unique molecular identifiers. Once about 0.95 to 10 million T cells were used, hundreds of thousands of cDNA molecules resulted. TCRdb ran MiXCR on the PCR reads and lists one entry per CDR3 protein. Of approximately 360,000 distinct CDR3 sequences listed, roughly 35% are singletons. This clonotype has a handful of counts. The antigen is undetermined. Germline V gene sequence: CDR1 SGHRS, CDR2 YFSETQ. The CDR3 has 18 residues. Unmatched junction bases numbered 7, after V lost 4 bases and J lost 0 bases. This receptor was obtained from a girl between 10 and 17 years old with multiple sclerosis. The V gene is TRBV5-1, the J gene TRBJ2-1; 13 nucleotides line up with TRBD2. Sequenced material: blood. The CDR3 is CASSPTSGGPNSYNEQFF. As DNA, the CDR3 is TGCGCCAGCAGCCCGACTAGCGGGGGGCCAAACTCCTACAATGAGCAGTTCTTC.